Below are 30 T cell receptor beta chains sequenced from a single sample in a study of OX40 agonist ivuxolimab in advanced cancers. Produced via immunoSEQ multiplex PCR; TCRdb's table is partial and in-frame only. The sample includes roughly 77,000 clones, approximately 85% of them seen just once. Sequences were derived from CD4+ or CD8+ T cells sorted from blood, sampled in a trial of the OX40 agonist ivuxolimab. These TCRs come from an adult with an advanced solid tumor such as melanoma, head and neck, liver or kidney cancer.

This sequence joins TRBV2 and TRBJ2-7, with D perhaps given as TRBD1 or TRBD2 (5 bases each). The V and J ends lost 8 bases and 2 bases respectively, with 7 bases between them. Germline CDR1 is SNHLY and CDR2 is FYNNEI. The length of the CDR3 is 11 residues. Here the CDR3 reads CASQGAYEQYF. In DNA, the CDR3 is TGTGCCAGCCAGGGAGCCTACGAGCAGTACTTC.

This clone came up a few times. The chain links TRBV6-5 to TRBJ1-3; weak D call: TRBD1 (5 bases). The germline gives CDR1 MNHEY, CDR2 SVGAGI. V was trimmed by 8 bases and J by 2 bases, leaving 10 bases between them. The CDR3 covers 13 residues. The CDR3 here is CASRRDPGNTIYF. The DNA of the CDR3 is TGTGCCAGCCGCCGGGACCCTGGAAACACCATATATTTT.

As DNA, the CDR3 is TGTGCCAGCTCCCCAACTCAGGGACAGGGTATAACTGAAGCTTTCTTT. Translated, it gives CASSPTQGQGITEAFF. The gene calls are TRBV19 and TRBJ1-1, with 9 positions matching TRBD1. The CDR3 loop spans 16 amino acids. J lost 5 bases, V lost 9 bases, and 16 bases had no gene match. Per the germline V gene, CDR1 is LNHDA and CDR2 is SQIVND (reference sequence).

The chain has TRBV5-1 and TRBJ2-1; 8 bases are a match to TRBD2. CDR3 length equals 16 residues. Germline V gives CDR1 SGHRS, CDR2 YFSETQ. Losses at the gene ends were 5 bases for V and 2 bases for J; bases not matched to a gene: 9. The CDR3 reads CASRDPTAGAYNEQFF. The DNA of the CDR3 is TGCGCCAGCAGGGATCCGACAGCGGGAGCCTACAATGAGCAGTTCTTC.

The chain couples TRBV29-1 to TRBJ1-5; TRBD1 agrees at 9 bases. The CDR3 loop spans 15 amino acids. V lost 7 bases to trimming and J lost 4 bases; unmatched junction nucleotides: 11. In germline, CDR1 is SQVTM, CDR2 ANQGSEA. The CDR3 sequence is CSANLTGGLNQPQHF. As DNA, the CDR3 is TGCAGCGCCAACTTGACAGGGGGACTAAATCAGCCCCAGCATTTT. The whole variable domain, remainder taken from reference TRBV29-1 and TRBJ1-5, is SAVISQKPSRDICQRGTSLTIQCQVDSQVTMMFWYRQQPGQSLTLIATANQGSEATYESGFVIDKFPISRPNLTFSTLTVSNMSPEDSSIYLCSANLTGGLNQPQHFGDGTRLSIL.

The chain carries TRBV6-1 and TRBJ1-1; the match to TRBD1 covers 8 bases. V dropped 4 bases and J dropped 0; count of bases not matched to a gene: 7. The CDR3 extends over 16 amino acids. The germline V gene has CDR1 MNHNS and CDR2 SASEGT. In DNA form, the CDR3 reads TGTGCCAGCAGTGTCCGGACAGGGACCATGAACACTGAAGCTTTCTTT. Protein product: CASSVRTGTMNTEAFF.

CDR3 nucleotide sequence: TGCGCCAGCAGCTTGTCCCCGGGGAGCGATGAGCAGTTCTTC. Protein product: CASSLSPGSDEQFF. The rearrangement uses TRBV5-1 and TRBJ2-1; possibly TRBD2 for D (5 bases). V was shortened by 1 base and J by 8 bases, with 13 bases between the two germline ends. The CDR3 sequence is 14 residues long. Germline-derived CDR1 and CDR2 are SGHRS and YFSETQ.

This clone showed up just a few times. In nucleotides, the CDR3 is TGTGCCAGCAGTGAAGGCCCCCAGACCCAGTACTTC. This translates into CASSEGPQTQYF. The V gene is TRBV6-1, the J gene TRBJ2-5, with no clear D. Trimming took 1 base from V and 6 from J, leaving 6 bases between them. Per germline, CDR1 MNHNS and CDR2 SASEGT. The CDR3 runs to 12 residues.

The chain has TRBV6-1 and TRBJ2-5; weak D call: TRBD1 (5 bases). CDR3 length: 14 amino acids. V shed 5 bases and J shed 3 bases, with 13 bases lying between them. The germline CDR1 and CDR2 sequences are MNHNS and SASEGT. The CDR3 region is CASSRHRKKETQYF. CDR3 in DNA: TGTGCCAGCAGTAGGCACAGGAAGAAAGAGACCCAGTACTTC.

The chain has TRBV6-5 and TRBJ1-1; D gene ambiguous. The germline gives CDR1 MNHEY, CDR2 SVGAGI. The CDR3 consists of 13 residues. V was cut by 7 bases and J by 1 base, with 10 bases left in between. CDR3 in amino acids: CASTQDGNTEAFF. CDR3 DNA sequence: TGTGCCAGCACTCAAGACGGGAACACTGAAGCTTTCTTT.

In DNA form, the CDR3 reads TGTGCCATCAGTGCGTCGAGCGGGGCGGCCGGGGAGCTGTTTTTT. This sequence encodes CAISASSGAAGELFF. The V call is TRBV10-3, the J call TRBJ2-2; 7 bases match TRBD2. Germline trimming cut 4 bases from V and 6 bases from J; bases unmatched to any gene: 8. Germline CDR1 reads ENHRY; CDR2 reads SYGVKD. The CDR3 contains 15 residues.

The chain is built from TRBV12-2 and TRBJ2-7. TRBV12-2 is deemed a pseudogene. The CDR3 loop spans 13 amino acids. CDR3 coding DNA: TGTGCAAGTCGCTTAAGTGTCCACTACGAGCAGTACTTC. Amino acids: CASRLSVHYEQYF.

The chain joins TRBV6-6 to TRBJ2-5, with TRBD1 matching 9 bases. The CDR3 has 15 residues. Germline assignment: CDR1 MNHNY and CDR2 SVGAGI (reference sequence). Trimming removed 8 bases from V and 5 bases from J; junction bases left unmatched: 12. In DNA, the CDR3 is TGTGCCAGCGATTTAGGGACAGGGACAGGGGAGACCCAGTACTTC. This codes for CASDLGTGTGETQYF.

The chain couples TRBV4-3 to TRBJ2-7; a possible D gene is TRBD2 (6 bases). Germline CDR1 and CDR2: LGHNA and YSLEER. The CDR3 extends over 20 amino acids. V gave up 0 bases and J gave up 3 bases, with 27 bases separating them. The CDR3 sequence: CASSQDILRRGGRVIYEQYF. The CDR3 region has the DNA TGCGCCAGCAGCCAAGACATTCTTAGGAGGGGCGGGCGGGTAATCTACGAGCAGTACTTC.

The rearrangement joins TRBV7-9 to TRBJ2-7; no clear D. The V end was cut by 3 bases, the J end by 3 bases, with 6 bases between. Looked up from germline, CDR1 is SEHNR and CDR2 is FQNEAQ (reference sequence). This CDR3 has 12 amino acids. The CDR3 region has the DNA TGTGCCAGCAGCTTCGATCACTACGAGCAGTACTTC. Protein sequence: CASSFDHYEQYF.

The CDR3 coding sequence is TGCGCCAGCAGCTTGTGGGGACAGGGGGCCTCCTACGAGCAGTACTTC. It codes for CASSLWGQGASYEQYF. The J gene is TRBJ2-7, the V gene TRBV5-1; 12 positions agree with TRBD1. CDR1 SGHRS and CDR2 YFSETQ come from the germline V gene. With V trimmed by 1 base and J by 0 bases, 2 bases remained unmatched. The CDR3 has 16 amino acids.

The chain carries TRBV6-6 and TRBJ1-1; D is unresolved. The CDR3 has 13 residues. The V gene lost 4 bases and the J gene lost 4 bases, with 10 bases spanning the gap. Germline V gene lookup returns CDR1 MNHNY and CDR2 SVGAGI (reference sequence). The CDR3 coding sequence is TGTGCCAGCAGTTCCGTTCTGGGCACTGAAGCTTTCTTT. Amino acid sequence: CASSSVLGTEAFF.

This sequence joins TRBV28 and TRBJ2-7; 8 positions agree with TRBD2. CDR1 MDHEN and CDR2 SYDVKM come from the germline V gene. CDR3 size: 16 residues. The J segment lost 0 bases and the V segment lost 8 bases, leaving 12 bases of the junction unmatched. The CDR3 DNA sequence: TGTGCCAGCGAATTGGGGCTAGCGGGTGTCTCCTACGAGCAGTACTTC. This sequence encodes CASELGLAGVSYEQYF.

The chain combines TRBV2 with TRBJ1-5; 7 positions match TRBD1. After removal of 6 bases from V and 7 bases from J, the junction contained 6 bases not matched to a gene. The CDR3 spans 13 residues. Looked up from germline, CDR1 is SNHLY and CDR2 is FYNNEI. The CDR3 reads CASSLDRQQPQHF. The CDR3 coding sequence is TGTGCCAGCAGCCTGGACAGGCAACAGCCCCAGCATTTT.

Points on this clone: Mismatch with germline at one junction end may stem from a read error. The J gene is TRBJ2-5, the V gene TRBV4-1, with 7 nucleotides matching TRBD1. CDR3 length: 15 amino acids. CDR1 is MGHRA, CDR2 YSYEKL, per germline. In DNA, the CDR3 is TGCGCCAGCAGCCGCCTGGGACAGCCCCAAGGGACCCAGTACTTC. Translated: CASSRLGQPQGTQYF.

The V call is TRBV4-1, the J call TRBJ1-5; D possibly corresponds to TRBD1 (6 bases). The V end lost 0 bases, the J end lost 2 bases, and 17 bases lay between the germline ends. The CDR3 extends over 18 amino acids. Germline V gives CDR1 MGHRA, CDR2 YSYEKL. Here the CDR3 reads CASSQDGVGYRGNQPQHF. The CDR3 nucleotides read TGCGCCAGCAGCCAAGACGGGGTGGGGTACAGGGGCAATCAGCCCCAGCATTTT.

The rearrangement links TRBV7-9 to TRBJ2-5, with 8 bases fitting TRBD1. The CDR3 loop spans 14 amino acids. The V and J ends lost 1 base and 11 bases, in that order; junction bases with no gene match: 9. Germline lookup yields CDR1 SEHNR and CDR2 FQNEAQ (reference sequence). For the CDR3, the DNA is TGTGCCAGCAGCTTAGGACAGGGGCTTGGGGAGCAGTACTTC. This encodes CASSLGQGLGEQYF.

V is TRBV28 and J is TRBJ1-1; the D is unclear. This CDR3 contains 12 residues. The germline V and J ends were trimmed by 2 bases and 2 bases, with 3 bases remaining between them. Germline loops: CDR1 MDHEN, CDR2 SYDVKM. CDR3 sequence reads: CASSLLNTEAFF. The CDR3 nucleotides are TGTGCCAGCAGTTTACTCAACACTGAAGCTTTCTTT.

The chain joins TRBV27 to TRBJ2-1; either TRBD1 or TRBD2 may fit D (6 bases each). This CDR3 has 15 amino acids. The germline V and J ends were trimmed by 0 bases and 2 bases, with 8 bases remaining between them. Germline V gene sequence: CDR1 MNHEY, CDR2 SMNVEV (reference sequence). CDR3 protein: CASSLSGGPYNEQFF. The CDR3 DNA reads TGTGCCAGCAGTTTATCGGGGGGCCCCTACAATGAGCAGTTCTTC.

J is TRBJ1-2 and V is TRBV28, with a weak D call TRBD1 (6 bases). Germline CDR1 and CDR2: MDHEN and SYDVKM. Trimming removed 4 bases at V and 4 bases at J, with 10 bases between. This CDR3 is 13 amino acids long. CDR3 sequence: CASSSDSPYGYTF. CDR3 coding DNA: TGTGCCAGCAGTTCGGACAGCCCCTATGGCTACACCTTC.

CDR3 coding DNA: TGTGCCAGCTCACCACGGTCCTTGAAGGGTGAGCAGTTCTTC. Protein sequence: CASSPRSLKGEQFF. The V gene is TRBV18, the J gene TRBJ2-1; no definite D call. Germline V CDR1 and CDR2: KGHSH, LQKENI. V lost 1 base, J lost 9 bases, and 13 bases lay in between. The CDR3 runs 14 residues.

J is TRBJ2-2 and V is TRBV6-5; D is perhaps TRBD2 (7 bases). The CDR3 spans 15 residues. Germline lookup yields CDR1 MNHEY and CDR2 SVGAGI. V was shortened by 6 bases and J by 1 base, with 12 bases between the two germline ends. The CDR3 reads CASRPGGRNTGELFF. The CDR3 nucleotides are TGTGCCAGCAGACCCGGGGGGCGGAACACCGGGGAGCTGTTTTTT.

J is TRBJ2-7 and V is TRBV28; D unresolved. The CDR3 is 12 amino acids. The V gene lost 6 bases and the J gene lost 0 bases, with 6 bases spanning the gap. Germline V gene sequence: CDR1 MDHEN, CDR2 SYDVKM. CDR3 in DNA: TGTGCCAGCAGCAAACACTCCTACGAGCAGTACTTC. Its translation: CASSKHSYEQYF. The full variable domain, in which reference TRBV28 and TRBJ2-7 provide the parts outside the CDR3, is DVKVTQSSRYLVKRTGEKVFLECVQDMDHENMFWYRQDPGLGLRLIYFSYDVKMKEKGDIPEGYSVSREKKERFSLILESASTNQTSMYLCASSKHSYEQYFGPGTRLTVT.

V is TRBV10-3 and J is TRBJ1-5; 7 bases fit TRBD1. Germline V CDR1 and CDR2: ENHRY, SYGVKD. The CDR3 sequence is 14 residues long. V was pared by 10 bases and J by 0 bases, with 6 bases of the junction left unmatched. DNA for the CDR3: TGTGCCACCAACAGGGGTTATAGCAATCAGCCCCAGCATTTT. Protein: CATNRGYSNQPQHF.

The chain links TRBV11-1 to TRBJ2-3; TRBD2 aligns across 8 bases. V gave up 2 bases and J gave up 4 bases; unmatched junction bases: 2. Germline CDR1 reads SGHAT; CDR2 reads FQDESV (reference sequence). This CDR3 is 14 amino acids long. As DNA, the CDR3 is TGTGCCAGCAGCTTAAGGCGGGAGGCAGATACGCAGTATTTT. Translated, it gives CASSLRREADTQYF.